A selection of T cell receptor beta chains follows, all from one sample in a study of monozygotic twins with inflammatory bowel disease. TCRdb reworked the 5' RACE reads into one entry per CDR3 protein, no DNA. The table lists about 130,000 distinct CDR3 sequences. The sequenced sample consisted of blood. All receptors come from a human donor with ulcerative colitis or Crohn's disease, or a healthy co-twin of an affected twin (not recorded which). Each CDR3 is given with its conserved first and last residue.

cdr3_aa	v_call	j_call
CATSEHGGDYGYTF	TRBV24-1	TRBJ1-2
CASSGGGLAGLSYNEQFF	TRBV11-2	TRBJ2-1
CAIRDSAEAFF	TRBV10-3	TRBJ1-1
CASSYTIAGLHNEQFF	TRBV6-5	TRBJ2-1
CASSPTLTRNTEAFF	TRBV28	TRBJ1-1
CASSWGRSGNSPLHF	TRBV9	TRBJ1-6
CASSQDWDGGAGSYNEQFF	TRBV3-1	TRBJ2-1
CASSPSQRVLYEQYF	TRBV7-3	TRBJ2-7
CASSLSPGRLQPQHF	TRBV7-6	TRBJ1-5
CSASRAGVGNTIYF	TRBV29-1	TRBJ1-3
CSVETDRQDEQFF	TRBV29-1	TRBJ2-1
CASSRTGGLNNEQFF	TRBV19	TRBJ2-1
CASSRIPGPLTQPQHF	TRBV6-2/TRBV6-3	TRBJ1-5
CASSPLPYEQYF	TRBV7-2	TRBJ2-7
CASSQYRGGTEAFF	TRBV6-1	TRBJ1-1
CASSLSPGNKQFF	TRBV5-1	TRBJ2-1
CASSSGSGDNEQFF	TRBV6-5	TRBJ2-1
CAIRAGETQYF	TRBV10-3	TRBJ2-5
CSARQGQGRNEQYF	TRBV29-1	TRBJ2-7
CATSDLAVPSYNEQFF	TRBV24-1	TRBJ2-1
CSARGGRLNVLTF	TRBV20-1	TRBJ2-6
CASSIGYSNQPQHF	TRBV28	TRBJ1-5
CASTQGQAAAYEQYF	TRBV5-4	TRBJ2-7
CASTIGTSGYNEQFF	TRBV5-1	TRBJ2-1
CASSGDGALASNQPQHF	TRBV19	TRBJ1-5
CASSLNGGPYNEQFF	TRBV4-2	TRBJ2-1
CSPRRTGDYEQYF	TRBV20-1	TRBJ2-7
CASSPDTYEQYF	TRBV12-3/TRBV12-4	TRBJ2-7
CASSSTSSGVGEQFF	TRBV5-1	TRBJ2-1
CASSLTDNEQFF	TRBV18	TRBJ2-1
CASSAGAGSLETQYF	TRBV7-3	TRBJ2-5
CASSEQLAKNIQYF	TRBV10-1	TRBJ2-4
CAISESREDRAGYTF	TRBV10-3	TRBJ1-2
CASSARTSGSYNEQFF	TRBV19	TRBJ2-1
CASSLWTIYNEQFF	TRBV5-4	TRBJ2-1
CASSSGTGGFGNEQFF	TRBV27	TRBJ2-1
CSVEGQGTTEAFF	TRBV29-1	TRBJ1-1
CASSLTWGEAFF	TRBV28	TRBJ1-1
CASTMGTTNEQFF	TRBV25-1	TRBJ2-1
CSARPGGGRASDEQFF	TRBV20-1	TRBJ2-1
CASRRNQETQYF	TRBV12-3/TRBV12-4	TRBJ2-5
CASGPGDRVRSGNTIYF	TRBV28	TRBJ1-3
CASSLQGQGIGGLFF	TRBV7-8	TRBJ2-2
CSAREGQGAIKEQFF	TRBV20-1	TRBJ2-1
CASSQGYATNEKLFF	TRBV14	TRBJ1-4
CASSRLARTGELFF	TRBV2	TRBJ2-2
CASSLITGLGTEAFF	TRBV7-9	TRBJ1-1
CASSLSRGFTGELFF	TRBV28	TRBJ2-2
CASSPRVVAGNEQFF	TRBV7-9	TRBJ2-1
CASSPATRTDTQYF	TRBV28	TRBJ2-3
CASSPSTEQETQYF	TRBV12-3/TRBV12-4	TRBJ2-5
CASSAPTGSGNTIYF	TRBV9	TRBJ1-3
CSAHQQEISNQPQHF	TRBV20-1	TRBJ1-5
CASSLGGLGSKETQYF	TRBV7-3	TRBJ2-5
CASLRSASTDTQYF	TRBV6-1	TRBJ2-3
CSASRTVGNIQYF	TRBV20-1	TRBJ2-4
CASSSQKMGGDQPQHF	TRBV4-2	TRBJ1-5
CATSDLRRGQETQYF	TRBV24-1	TRBJ2-5
CSARATEQGPSFAVPQETQYF	TRBV20-1	TRBJ2-5
CASSLRLAGVSNEQFF	TRBV28	TRBJ2-1